This section outlines one T cell receptor beta chain sequence together with its context. Its matching antigen is unknown. This record belongs to a study of T-cell reconstitution after alpha-beta-depleted transplantation in children. Notes on the study in general: Several hundred graft clones that had expanded were reportedly the source of alpha-beta T cells about two months after transplant. Elevated TCRbeta diversity at day 60 was traced, in some patients, to surviving recipient T cells and thymic progenitors. By one year post-transplant, T-cell counts and diversity largely arose from T cells that were newly produced.

Germline trimming cut 2 bases from V and 6 bases from J; bases unmatched to any gene: 3. This CDR3 is 14 amino acids long. Germline V gene data show CDR1 as MNHEY and CDR2 as SMNVEV (reference sequence). Unique molecular identifiers tagged the TCRbeta library. TCRdb used MiXCR to reprocess the PCR reads, holding one entry per CDR3 protein. The sample holds fewer than 750,000 distinct CDR3 sequences, roughly 23% seen once. V gene TRBV27 combines with J gene TRBJ2-4; 8 bases agree with TRBD1. The source is a boy under two years old who had a stem cell transplant for acute myeloid leukemia, so the T cells may come from the graft donor. Specimen: PBMCs, mostly from graft donor cells, collected 360 days after TCRalphabeta/CD19-depleted stem cell transplant. CDR3 DNA sequence: TGTGCCAGCAGTTTACGGACAGGGTTAAACATTCAGTACTTC. Its translation is CASSLRTGLNIQYF.